This TCR beta chain was recovered during a study of cytotoxic CD8 clonotypes in ibrutinib-treated CLL. CDR1 is SGHKS, CDR2 YYEKEE, per germline (reference sequence). The CDR3 loop spans 15 amino acids. V shed 3 bases, J shed 0 bases, and the junction held 5 bases outside the gene matches. The method was immunoSEQ multiplex PCR; TCRdb's version includes in-frame clones alone and lacks a portion of them. The sample includes roughly 150,000 clones, 81% of them seen just once. From cryopreserved PBMCs came around 2 micrograms of genomic DNA used for TCR beta libraries. This clone was detected once. Here the sequenced sample was PBMCs, taken after 12 months of ibrutinib treatment. V gene TRBV5-5 combines with J gene TRBJ1-2; 7 nucleotides agree with TRBD1. The sequence was obtained from a human donor with chronic lymphocytic leukemia. CDR3 nucleotide sequence: TGTGCCAGCAGCTCCGGGACAGCTTCTAACTATGGCTACACCTTC. Translation gives CASSSGTASNYGYTF.